Included here is one T cell receptor (beta chain) sequence, with context. Its antigen is still unknown. This sample is part of a study of shared clonotypes between healthy human individuals. This CDR3 is built from 15 residues. Between the trimmed V and J ends, which lost 4 bases and 0 bases, there was a span of 13 bases. Germline CDR1 reads SGHKS; CDR2 reads YYEKEE (reference sequence). Profiling relied on immunoSEQ multiplex PCR, and the TCRdb table lists in-frame clones only, not all of them. Of a few million clones in the sample, 95% were seen once. Study findings and constraints: Blood was the only sampled material, and tissue repertoires likely differ.

Each donor was a Caucasian adult residing in Nashville, Tennessee. The rearrangement links TRBV5-5 to TRBJ2-5; weak D call: TRBD1 (6 bases). The sequence was obtained from a man in his late teens or twenties in good health. Material for sequencing was naive CD4+ T cells sorted from blood. Subset indicated: CD45RA+ positively selected. CDR3 amino acids: CASSRTAKYQETQYF. The CDR3, as DNA: TGTGCCAGCAGCAGGACAGCGAAGTACCAAGAGACCCAGTACTTC.